The 11 T cell receptor beta chains in this list originate from one sample, sequenced in a study of Ad26.COV2.S vaccination and SARS-CoV-2 variants. Treatment denoted: roughly 19 received Ad26.COV2.S at low or high dose, single or two shots; several received placebo; per-sample allocation not given. Material that was analyzed had been drawn on day 63 after the first vaccine or placebo injection. Measured with immunoSEQ multiplex PCR; TCRdb has only the in-frame clones, and not every one. The sample has 290,000 or so clones, about 90% seen once. Sequencing was performed on peripheral blood, taken in a trial of Ad26.COV2.S vaccine versus placebo. These receptors came from a person between 18 and 60 years old who received the Ad26.COV2.S COVID-19 vaccine or a placebo.

The chain couples TRBV24-1 to TRBJ2-1; D is perhaps TRBD1 or TRBD2 (5 bases each). The CDR3 is 13 amino acids. Deletions cut 4 bases from V and 7 bases from J, with 10 bases between. Germline V gene lookup returns CDR1 KGHDR and CDR2 SFDVKD. The CDR3 loop reads CATSDTGQNEQFF. CDR3 in DNA: TGTGCCACCAGTGACACGGGGCAGAATGAGCAGTTCTTC.

The chain has TRBV3-1 (or the pseudogene TRBV3-2) and TRBJ1-1, with D perhaps TRBD1 (6 bases). CDR3 length: 15 amino acids. The V end was cut by 4 bases, the J end by 0 bases, with 12 bases between. Germline V CDR1 and CDR2: LGHDT, YNNKEL (reference sequence). CDR3 region: CASSPRQEMNTEAFF. CDR3 sequence (DNA): TGTGCCAGCAGCCCCCGACAGGAAATGAACACTGAAGCTTTCTTT.

On this clone itself: Other DNA sequences within the sample encode an identical CDR3. The V gene is TRBV14, the J gene TRBJ1-1, with no clear D. The CDR3 totals 13 residues. Per germline, CDR1 SGHDN and CDR2 FVKESK. The germline V and J ends were trimmed by 4 bases and 2 bases, with 8 bases remaining between them. The CDR3 is CASSRTRNTEAFF. In DNA form, the CDR3 reads TGTGCCAGCAGCCGGACCCGTAACACTGAAGCTTTCTTT.

The rearrangement uses TRBV9 and TRBJ2-3; the match to TRBD2 covers 9 bases. Trimming cost V 2 bases and J 6 bases; bases outside gene matches: 4. Germline V gives CDR1 SGDLS, CDR2 YYNGEE. The CDR3 spans 14 residues. Here the CDR3 reads CASSVGSGRDTQYF. The CDR3 coding sequence is TGTGCCAGCAGCGTGGGAAGCGGGAGGGATACGCAGTATTTT. The full variable domain, completed using reference TRBV9 and TRBJ2-3, is DSGVTQTPKHLITATGQRVTLRCSPRSGDLSVYWYQQSLDQGLQFLIQYYNGEERAKGNILERFSAQQFPDLHSELNLSSLELGDSALYFCASSVGSGRDTQYFGPGTRLTVL.

This clone was found a few times. The rearrangement links TRBV5-1 to TRBJ2-1, with 7 bases matching TRBD1. With 3 bases clipped from V and 3 bases from J, the junction kept 0 bases outside the gene matches. Germline loops: CDR1 SGHRS, CDR2 YFSETQ. The CDR3 sequence is 13 residues long. CDR3 DNA sequence: TGCGCCAGCAGCTGGGACAGCTACAATGAGCAGTTCTTC. It codes for CASSWDSYNEQFF.

This chain connects TRBV18 to TRBJ2-1; 13 nucleotides line up with TRBD2. Trimming took 4 bases from V and 1 from J; bases not matched to a gene: 7. CDR3 length equals 18 residues. Germline loops: CDR1 KGHSH, CDR2 LQKENI. The CDR3 DNA sequence: TGTGCCAGCTCACGAGTGGGACTAGCGGGACTTTCCTACAATGAGCAGTTCTTC. Translating it yields CASSRVGLAGLSYNEQFF.

V usage is TRBV6-2 or TRBV6-3 and J usage is TRBJ2-1; 7 bases are a match to TRBD2. This CDR3 has 14 amino acids. After removal of 2 bases from V and 3 bases from J, the junction contained 1 base not matched to a gene. Germline V gene data show CDR1 as MNHEY and CDR2 as SVGEGT. Here the CDR3 reads CASSYGGGYNEQFF. DNA for the CDR3: TGTGCCAGCAGTTACGGCGGGGGCTACAATGAGCAGTTCTTC.

The J gene is TRBJ2-1, the V gene TRBV24-1, with 7 bases lining up with TRBD2. Germline V gives CDR1 KGHDR, CDR2 SFDVKD. The CDR3 runs to 14 residues. Trimming at V came to 2 bases and at J to 9 bases, leaving 6 bases not matched to a gene. Here the CDR3 DNA reads TGTGCCACCAGTGATTCTAGCGGCTGGGGTGAGCAGTTCTTC. Encoded protein: CATSDSSGWGEQFF.

The genes are TRBV11-3 and TRBJ2-7; D unclear. In germline, CDR1 is SGHNT, CDR2 YENEEA. V lost 1 base to trimming and J lost 1 base, with 14 bases between them. The CDR3 has 16 residues. The CDR3 region has the DNA TGTGCCAGCAGCTTAGGCCCCGCCGGTTTATCCTACGAGCAGTACTTC. Translated: CASSLGPAGLSYEQYF.

The chain links TRBV19 to TRBJ1-1; D remains ambiguous. The germline V and J ends were trimmed by 6 bases and 0 bases, with 14 bases remaining between them. This CDR3 region has 15 residues. The germline CDR1 and CDR2 sequences are LNHDA and SQIVND (reference sequence). CDR3 in amino acids: CASRSLGEMNTEAFF. CDR3 DNA: TGTGCCAGTAGAAGTCTGGGAGAAATGAACACTGAAGCTTTCTTT.

In the case of this clone: Different DNA sequences within this sample yield the same CDR3. This chain connects TRBV2 to TRBJ1-5; D uncertain. The CDR3 runs 14 residues. The ends were cut back, 1 base at V and 0 bases at J, with 4 bases in the middle. Germline CDR1 is SNHLY and CDR2 is FYNNEI. CDR3 nucleotides: TGTGCCAGCAGTGAAGGTAGTAGCAATCAGCCCCAGCATTTT. This codes for CASSEGSSNQPQHF.